This T cell receptor beta chain stems from a study of cytotoxic CD8 clonotypes in ibrutinib-treated CLL. CDR1 is MNHEY and CDR2 is SVGAGI in the germline V gene. The trim removed 2 bases at V and 16 bases at J, leaving 7 bases unmatched. This CDR3 comprises 12 residues. Assay: immunoSEQ multiplex PCR; the TCRdb copy retains only in-frame clones and omits some. The repertoire holds some 290,000 clones, with 80% as singletons. The chain combines TRBV6-5 with TRBJ2-1; 8 bases align to TRBD2. Sequences were derived from PBMCs, sampled before ibrutinib treatment. This TCR was recovered from a human donor with chronic lymphocytic leukemia. The CDR3 loop reads CASSYEGGLAFF. In nucleotides, the CDR3 is TGTGCCAGCAGTTACGAGGGCGGACTAGCTTTCTTC.